Shown below are 20 T cell receptor beta chains from a single sample sequenced in a study of shared clonotypes between healthy human individuals. The assay was immunoSEQ multiplex PCR, and TCRdb's table has in-frame clones only and misses some. The sample consists of 1.4 million to 1.5 million clones, roughly 96% of them appearing once. Sequencing used naive CD4+ T cells sorted from blood. Stated subset: CD45RA+ positively selected. The source is a man aged 25 to 40 in good health.

V is TRBV2 and J is TRBJ1-4; no reliable D call. With 4 bases removed from V and 8 bases from J, the gap between germline ends came to 14 bases. CDR1 is SNHLY, CDR2 FYNNEI, per germline. This CDR3 has 14 residues. The CDR3 spells CASSVPRPREKLFF. CDR3 bases: TGTGCCAGCAGTGTCCCTCGCCCCAGGGAAAAACTGTTTTTT.

V gene TRBV7-8 combines with J gene TRBJ2-2; 9 nucleotides line up with TRBD1. CDR3 length: 17 residues. V shed 0 bases and J 5 bases; nucleotides not matched to a gene: 7. Germline V gene data show CDR1 as SGHVS and CDR2 as FQNEAQ. CDR3 loop: CASSLATGQGRTGELFF. CDR3 DNA: TGTGCCAGCAGCTTAGCGACGGGACAGGGTAGGACCGGGGAGCTGTTTTTT. The entire variable domain, with the rest obtained from reference TRBV7-8 and TRBJ2-2, is as follows: GAGVSQSPRYKVAKRGQDVALRCDPISGHVSLFWYQQALGQGPEFLTYFQNEAQLDKSGLPSDRFFAERPEGSVSTLKIQRTQQEDSAVYLCASSLATGQGRTGELFFGEGSRLTVL.

The chain uses TRBV5-1 and TRBJ2-1; 9 nucleotides agree with TRBD2. This CDR3 contains 14 residues. Unmatched junction bases numbered 7, after V lost 4 bases and J lost 8 bases. The germline CDR1 and CDR2 sequences are SGHRS and YFSETQ. DNA for the CDR3: TGCGCCAGCAGCAAACTAGCGGGCCACGATGAGCAGTTCTTC. Translation: CASSKLAGHDEQFF.

The chain links TRBV5-6 to TRBJ2-5; TRBD2 matches at 14 bases. The germline gives CDR1 SGHDT, CDR2 YYEEEE. V was clipped by 2 bases and J by 5 bases; unmatched bases: 8. The CDR3 sequence is 17 residues long. In nucleotides, the CDR3 is TGTGCCAGCAGCTTACCCGGGACTAGCGGGAGTGTGGAGACCCAGTACTTC. This codes for CASSLPGTSGSVETQYF.

The chain couples TRBV30 to TRBJ1-2, with a possible D match to TRBD1 (5 bases). The CDR3 totals 13 residues. CDR1 GTSNPN and CDR2 SVGIG come from the germline V gene (reference sequence). V lost 0 bases and J 2 bases, leaving 7 bases between the germline ends. CDR3 protein: CAWSVAGNYGYTF. For the CDR3, the DNA is TGTGCCTGGAGTGTAGCAGGGAACTATGGCTACACCTTC.

The gene calls are TRBV6-5 and TRBJ2-7, with D perhaps matching TRBD2 (7 bases). Trimming stripped 2 bases from V and 3 bases from J, with 11 bases between. Per the germline V gene, CDR1 is MNHEY and CDR2 is SVGAGI. The CDR3 extends over 14 amino acids. The CDR3, as DNA: TGTGCCAGCAGTTACCGGGGGGCAGGCTACGAGCAGTACTTC. Amino acid sequence: CASSYRGAGYEQYF.

The chain employs TRBV28 and TRBJ1-1, with no clear D. Trimming pared 8 bases from V and 1 base from J, leaving 11 bases between. Germline values: CDR1 MDHEN, CDR2 SYDVKM. This CDR3 region has 13 residues. The CDR3 protein is CASRGRPNTEAFF. CDR3 coding DNA: TGTGCCAGCCGAGGCAGGCCGAACACTGAAGCTTTCTTT.

This chain links TRBV18 with TRBJ2-3, with D possibly matching TRBD1 (5 bases). Per the germline V gene, CDR1 is KGHSH and CDR2 is LQKENI. The CDR3 totals 14 residues. The V and J ends lost 4 bases and 1 base respectively, with 9 bases between them. The CDR3 DNA sequence: TGTGCCAGCTCACGGCCACAGGGCACAGATACGCAGTATTTT. Translated: CASSRPQGTDTQYF.

This rearrangement joins TRBV5-6 to TRBJ2-7, with 7 positions matching TRBD1. Losses at the gene ends were 2 bases for V and 5 bases for J; bases not matched to a gene: 10. Germline values: CDR1 SGHDT, CDR2 YYEEEE. This CDR3 has 15 residues. CDR3 region: CASSLSSNRGDEQYF. DNA for the CDR3: TGTGCCAGCAGCTTATCAAGTAACAGGGGCGACGAGCAGTACTTC.

The rearrangement uses TRBV19 and TRBJ2-7; TRBD2 matches 7 bases. The CDR3 length is 14 residues. Losses at the gene ends were 6 bases for V and 5 bases for J; bases not matched to a gene: 10. CDR1 is LNHDA, CDR2 SQIVND, per germline (reference sequence). CDR3 residues: CASSFAGVPHEQYF. The CDR3 DNA is TGTGCCAGTAGCTTCGCGGGAGTTCCCCACGAGCAGTACTTC.

This chain joins TRBV6-6 and TRBJ2-3; 8 bases line up with TRBD1. Germline values: CDR1 MNHNY, CDR2 SVGAGI (reference sequence). V trimming: 8 bases; J trimming: 2 bases; junction bases outside the gene matches: 6. This CDR3 is built from 14 residues. As DNA, the CDR3 is TGTGCCAGCGGACAGGGTCAGGCCACAGATACGCAGTATTTT. Its translation is CASGQGQATDTQYF.

This chain links TRBV20-1 with TRBJ2-7; no reliable D call. The germline V gene encodes CDR1 DFQATT and CDR2 SNEGSKA (reference sequence). V shed 2 bases and J shed 5 bases, with 4 bases lying between them. The CDR3 contains 10 residues. This chain's CDR3 is CSARKNEQYF. CDR3 in DNA: TGCAGTGCTAGAAAGAACGAGCAGTACTTC.

The rearrangement joins TRBV20-1 to TRBJ2-7; 7 nucleotides agree with TRBD2. This CDR3 comprises 11 residues. CDR1 and CDR2 (germline): DFQATT, SNEGSKA (reference sequence). The CDR3 region has the DNA TGCAGACCTAGCGGTTCCTACGAGCAGTACTTC. Its translation: CRPSGSYEQYF.

This rearrangement joins TRBV18 to TRBJ2-3, with D perhaps TRBD1 (6 bases). Germline CDR1 is KGHSH and CDR2 is LQKENI. The CDR3 loop spans 13 amino acids. V lost 6 bases and J lost 6, with 13 bases in between. The chain's CDR3 is CASSQGGSDTQYF. The CDR3 bases are TGTGCCAGCTCCCAAGGGGGATCCGATACGCAGTATTTT.

This chain's CDR3 is CASSSRRRDTYEQYF. The CDR3 DNA sequence: TGTGCCAGCAGCTCTCGCCGCAGGGACACCTACGAGCAGTACTTC. The V call is TRBV13, the J call TRBJ2-7; perhaps TRBD1 as D (6 bases). V lost 4 bases and J 2 bases, leaving 15 bases between the germline ends. The CDR3 has 15 residues. Germline values: CDR1 PRHDT, CDR2 FYEKMQ (reference sequence). Full variable domain (outside the CDR3, taken from reference TRBV13 and TRBJ2-7): AAGVIQSPRHLIKEKRETATLKCYPIPRHDTVYWYQQGPGQDPQFLISFYEKMQSDKGSIPDRFSAQQFSDYHSELNMSSLELGDSALYFCASSSRRRDTYEQYFGPGTRLTVT.

This clone was observed once. This chain connects TRBV6-1 to TRBJ2-7; possible D gene TRBD2, 6 bases. Germline assignment: CDR1 MNHNS and CDR2 SASEGT. The CDR3 totals 13 residues. V shed 8 bases and J shed 2 bases, with 13 bases lying between them. The CDR3 bases are TGTGCCAGCTGTCTAGCGTTGACCTACGAGCAGTACTTC. Its translation is CASCLALTYEQYF.

V gene TRBV6-1 combines with J gene TRBJ1-1; no clear D. Between the trimmed V and J ends, which lost 4 bases and 1 base, there was a span of 7 bases. This CDR3 comprises 13 residues. Looked up from germline, CDR1 is MNHNS and CDR2 is SASEGT. The CDR3 is CASSVTPNTEAFF. The CDR3 region has the DNA TGTGCCAGCAGTGTGACCCCGAACACTGAAGCTTTCTTT.

This clone was seen a single time. The J gene is TRBJ2-4, the V gene TRBV7-9; TRBD2 matches at 12 bases. V lost 5 bases to trimming and J lost 0 bases; unmatched junction nucleotides: 5. In germline, CDR1 is SEHNR, CDR2 FQNEAQ (reference sequence). This CDR3 spans 17 amino acids. DNA of the CDR3: TGTGCCAGCAGCGGGGGACTAGCGGGTGAAGCCAAAAACATTCAGTACTTC. It codes for CASSGGLAGEAKNIQYF.

This clone has at least ten counts. J is TRBJ2-2 and V is TRBV7-2, with D hard to call. Trimming stripped 7 bases from V and 2 bases from J, with 2 bases between. The CDR3 totals 11 residues. Germline-derived CDR1 and CDR2 are SGHTA and FQGNSA. The CDR3 reads CASTNTGELFF. Here the CDR3 DNA reads TGTGCCAGCACTAACACCGGGGAGCTGTTTTTT.

The CDR3 reads CASSLTGGSTGAIYGYTF. The CDR3 DNA sequence: TGTGCCAGTAGTCTTACCGGGGGGTCCACCGGAGCTATCTATGGCTACACCTTC. This rearrangement joins TRBV19 to TRBJ1-2; TRBD1 might be the D (5 bases). V lost 5 bases, J lost 4 bases, and 26 bases lay in between. Germline V gene sequence: CDR1 LNHDA, CDR2 SQIVND (reference sequence). The CDR3 has 18 residues.